A single sample gave rise to the 21 T cell receptor beta chains below, sequenced in a study of blood T cell repertoires in COVID-19. The assay was immunoSEQ multiplex PCR, and TCRdb's table has in-frame clones only and misses some. The data show about 120,000 clones, around 86% seen once. What was sequenced was peripheral blood. These receptors were taken from a man aged 35 to 55 with acute or convalescent COVID-19.

As concerns this clone: Other nucleotide sequences in the sample specify the same CDR3. J is TRBJ1-1 and V is TRBV19; a possible D gene is TRBD1 (5 bases). Trimming cost V 4 bases and J 2 bases, with 8 bases left between them. This CDR3 has 13 amino acids. Germline CDR1 reads LNHDA; CDR2 reads SQIVND (reference sequence). The CDR3 bases are TGTGCCAGTAGTACGACAGCAAACACTGAAGCTTTCTTT. Translating gives CASSTTANTEAFF.

This clone was recorded a few times. CDR3 loop: CASSSGQGPAISYTF. The CDR3 nucleotides are TGCGCCAGCAGCTCCGGACAGGGCCCCGCCATTAGCTACACCTTC. The gene calls are TRBV5-1 and TRBJ1-2; 8 bases are a match to TRBD1. From germline, CDR1 is SGHRS and CDR2 YFSETQ. V lost 3 bases and J lost 9; bases outside the gene matches: 13. CDR3 size: 15 residues.

J is TRBJ1-6 and V is TRBV18, with 7 bases that match TRBD1. Germline values: CDR1 KGHSH, CDR2 LQKENI. CDR3 length: 17 residues. Trimming removed 6 bases from V and 6 bases from J; junction bases left unmatched: 14. CDR3 DNA: TGTGCCAGCTCGGCGATTCCGGGACAGATTACTAATTCACCCCTCCACTTT. It yields the protein CASSAIPGQITNSPLHF.

Details on this clone: One end of the junction does not line up with germline, which may come from a read error. This chain connects TRBV27 to TRBJ2-1; D remains unclear. CDR3 length: 13 amino acids. Looked up from germline, CDR1 is MNHEY and CDR2 is SMNVEV (reference sequence). Written as DNA, the CDR3 is TGTGCCAGAAGTTTATCCCCTCTGTATGAGCAGTTCTTC. Protein sequence: CARSLSPLYEQFF.

This chain links TRBV7-2 with TRBJ2-6, with TRBD1 as a possible D gene (6 bases). V lost 3 bases, J lost 0 bases, and 12 bases lay in between. This CDR3 has 17 amino acids. Looked up from germline, CDR1 is SGHTA and CDR2 is FQGNSA. The CDR3 nucleotides read TGTGCCAGCAGCTTGTCGGCAGGGGACTCTGGGGCCAACGTCCTGACTTTC. Its protein is CASSLSAGDSGANVLTF.

V is TRBV11-2 and J is TRBJ2-7; TRBD1 matches at 7 bases. The junction had 5 bases not matched to a gene; V was cut back by 5 bases and J by 4 bases. The germline gives CDR1 SGHAT, CDR2 FQNNGV. This CDR3 is 13 amino acids long. The CDR3 loop is CASSQGQPYEQYF. CDR3 in DNA: TGTGCCAGCAGCCAGGGACAGCCATACGAGCAGTACTTC.

The V call is TRBV21-1, the J call TRBJ2-1; the D call in the table, TRBD1, was not verified against the DNA. TRBV21-1 is annotated as a pseudogene. This CDR3 is 17 amino acids long. This chain's CDR3 is CASSKSGETSSYNEQFF. The DNA of the CDR3 is TGTGCCAGCAGCAAATCAGGGGAGACAAGCTCCTACAATGAGCAGTTCTTC.

The chain has TRBV11-2 and TRBJ2-4, with a weak D call TRBD2 (6 bases). Germline CDR1 SGHAT, CDR2 FQNNGV. The V gene lost 4 bases and the J gene lost 6 bases, with 16 bases spanning the gap. The CDR3 sequence is 15 residues long. The DNA for the CDR3 is TGTGCCAGCAGCTCCCGTACCGGGGGTCGAAACATTCAGTACTTC. Amino acid sequence: CASSSRTGGRNIQYF.

The V and J genes are TRBV24-1 and TRBJ2-3; 12 bases are a match to TRBD1. V dropped 7 bases and J dropped 3; count of bases not matched to a gene: 7. CDR3 length: 16 amino acids. Germline V gene data show CDR1 as KGHDR and CDR2 as SFDVKD. CDR3 bases: TGTGCCACCAGGGCCGGGACAGGGGGCAATACAGATACGCAGTATTTT. Translated: CATRAGTGGNTDTQYF.

The chain couples TRBV3-1 (or the pseudogene TRBV3-2) to TRBJ2-2; 7 positions match TRBD2. The germline V gene encodes CDR1 LGHDT and CDR2 YNNKEL (reference sequence). CDR3 length: 18 residues. With 1 base clipped from V and 2 bases from J, the junction kept 10 bases outside the gene matches. Here the CDR3 reads CASSQGVAGAGNTGELFF. The CDR3, as DNA: TGTGCCAGCAGCCAAGGGGTTGCGGGAGCTGGAAACACCGGGGAGCTGTTTTTT.

CDR3 amino acids: CASSQSIPGVPIYGYTF. The CDR3 DNA reads TGTGCCAGCAGCCAATCAATCCCAGGGGTCCCTATATACGGCTACACCTTC. The rearrangement joins TRBV4-2 to TRBJ1-2; tentative D call: TRBD1 (6 bases). Germline loops: CDR1 LGHNA, CDR2 YNFKEQ. With 2 bases removed from V and 8 bases from J, the gap between germline ends came to 24 bases. The CDR3 loop spans 17 amino acids.

This chain connects TRBV30 to TRBJ2-1; D may be TRBD2 (5 bases). V gave up 0 bases and J gave up 2 bases, with 8 bases separating them. Germline CDR1 reads GTSNPN; CDR2 reads SVGIG (reference sequence). This CDR3 has 14 residues. CDR3 region: CAWSVSATYNEQFF. In DNA, the CDR3 is TGTGCCTGGAGTGTTAGCGCTACCTACAATGAGCAGTTCTTC.

The V gene is TRBV5-4, the J gene TRBJ2-5; TRBD1 agrees at 7 bases. The CDR3 loop spans 13 amino acids. CDR1 and CDR2 (germline): SGHNT, YYREEE (reference sequence). V lost 4 bases to trimming and J lost 1 base; unmatched junction nucleotides: 1. CDR3 nucleotides: TGTGCCAGCAGCCGGGACAGCCAAGAGACCCAGTACTTC. Translating it yields CASSRDSQETQYF.

The chain carries TRBV27 and TRBJ2-1, with D possibly TRBD2 on 5 matching bases. Trimming left V 6 bases short and J 1 base short, with 7 bases between. Looked up from germline, CDR1 is MNHEY and CDR2 is SMNVEV (reference sequence). CDR3 length: 13 amino acids. CDR3 amino acids: CASRSGSYNEQFF. The CDR3 nucleotides read TGTGCCAGCAGGAGCGGTTCCTACAATGAGCAGTTCTTC.

The chain employs TRBV5-4 and TRBJ1-1, with 8 bases fitting TRBD1. CDR1 SGHNT and CDR2 YYREEE come from the germline V gene (reference sequence). Trimming removed 4 bases from V and 2 bases from J; junction bases left unmatched: 7. This CDR3 comprises 15 residues. For the CDR3, the DNA is TGTGCCAGCAGCAGGGGACAGGAAATCAACACTGAAGCTTTCTTT. The encoded protein is CASSRGQEINTEAFF.

This clone has just one count. The chain recombines TRBV18 with TRBJ1-1, with D unresolved. This CDR3 region has 13 residues. V was shortened by 3 bases and J by 5 bases, with 10 bases between the two germline ends. The germline V gene has CDR1 KGHSH and CDR2 LQKENI. CDR3 in DNA: TGTGCCAGCTCACCTGTAAGAGGGACTGAAGCTTTCTTT. Protein product: CASSPVRGTEAFF.

The V call is TRBV18, the J call TRBJ1-1; the D is unclear. The germline CDR1 and CDR2 sequences are KGHSH and LQKENI. There are 12 residues in the CDR3. V lost 2 bases to trimming and J lost 5 bases, with 6 bases between them. This CDR3 is CASSPGQTEAFF. The DNA of the CDR3 is TGTGCCAGCTCACCAGGGCAGACTGAAGCTTTCTTT.

This rearrangement joins TRBV4-2 to TRBJ1-2; 8 nucleotides align to TRBD1. J was trimmed by 8 bases and V by 0 bases; bases with no gene match: 8. CDR1 LGHNA and CDR2 YNFKEQ come from the germline V gene. This CDR3 has 15 residues. Written as DNA, the CDR3 is TGTGCCAGCAGCCAAGATCTAGGACAGGGACGCGGCTACACCTTC. Its translation is CASSQDLGQGRGYTF.

The rearrangement uses TRBV27 and TRBJ1-4, with D perhaps TRBD1 (6 bases). Germline V CDR1 and CDR2: MNHEY, SMNVEV (reference sequence). The V end was cut by 2 bases, the J end by 8 bases, with 12 bases between. This CDR3 is 14 amino acids long. This chain's CDR3 is CASSLRQVGEKLFF. CDR3 nucleotide sequence: TGTGCCAGCAGTTTAAGACAGGTCGGGGAAAAACTGTTTTTT. The full variable domain, its missing parts supplied by reference TRBV27 and TRBJ1-4, is EAQVTQNPRYLITVTGKKLTVTCSQNMNHEYMSWYRQDPGLGLRQIYYSMNVEVTDKGDVPEGYKVSRKEKRNFPLILESPSPNQTSLYFCASSLRQVGEKLFFGSGTQLSVL.

This clone appeared a few times. The genes are TRBV19 and TRBJ1-2; D is possibly TRBD1 (5 bases). V lost 7 bases and J 2 bases, leaving 17 bases between the germline ends. The germline V gene encodes CDR1 LNHDA and CDR2 SQIVND (reference sequence). This CDR3 is 15 amino acids long. The DNA of the CDR3 is TGTGCCAGTAACCCCAGCGCAGGGCTGAACTATGGCTACACCTTC. It encodes CASNPSAGLNYGYTF.

V usage is TRBV18 and J usage is TRBJ2-2; tentative D call: TRBD2 (5 bases). The length of the CDR3 is 14 residues. The germline V gene encodes CDR1 KGHSH and CDR2 LQKENI. Trimming removed 5 bases from V and 2 bases from J, with 9 bases in between. CDR3 in DNA: TGTGCCAGCTCAAGCGGCAGTAACACCGGGGAGCTGTTTTTT. It encodes CASSSGSNTGELFF.